These T cell receptor beta chains were read from a single sample in a study of T cell repertoires in cytomegalovirus infection. MiXCR, applied by TCRdb to the reads, yields one record per CDR3 protein. The sample includes 680,000 or so distinct CDR3 sequences, about a third of them seen just once. The sample comprised PBMCs. All receptors derive from a human donor in good health (CMV status not recorded). Some clones in this sample may be carry-over from other donors' samples. The CDR3 runs from the conserved cysteine through the conserved F or W. D genes are given only for firm matches. Only part of the rows carry a size: once, few, many, or a class if the clone is expanded.

TRBJ1-5 | TRBD1 | TRBV30 | NA | TGTGCCTGGGGGAGGACAGGAATCAATCAGCCCCAGCATTTT | CAWGRTGINQPQHF
TRBJ1-5 | TRBD1 | TRBV30 | few | TGTGCCTGGAGTGTAGGGACAGGGGGCTCGAGCAATCAGCCCCAGCATTTT | CAWSVGTGGSSNQPQHF
TRBJ2-7 | NA | TRBV19 | NA | TGTGCCAGTAGCCCGTCCTATTATTCCTACGAGCAGTACTTC | CASSPSYYSYEQYF
TRBJ2-7 | NA | TRBV11-2 | NA | TGTGCCAGCAGCTTAGTCAACCAGGAGGGCGAGCAGTACTTC | CASSLVNQEGEQYF
TRBJ2-2 | NA | TRBV5-1 | NA | TGCGCCAGCAGCTTGGGAGCGGGCCAGAACACCGGGGAGCTGTTTTTT | CASSLGAGQNTGELFF
TRBJ1-2 | NA | TRBV29-1 | NA | TGCAGCGTTGATCGCAGGGCTAACTATGGCTACACCTTC | CSVDRRANYGYTF
TRBJ2-7 | TRBD1 | TRBV27 | NA | TGTGCCAGCAGTTTATCGATTTGGGACAGAGATGCCTCCGGTGAGCAGTACTTC | CASSLSIWDRDASGEQYF
TRBJ1-2 | TRBD1 | TRBV7-2 | few | TGTGCCAGCAGCGAAAGGGGGCTGTATGGCTACACCTTC | CASSERGLYGYTF
TRBJ1-1 | NA | TRBV4-1 | NA | TGCGCCAGCAGCCAAGATCGGCCCGTCGAAGCTTTCTTT | CASSQDRPVEAFF
TRBJ1-1 | NA | TRBV4-1 | NA | TGCGCCAGCAGCCAGACAAGTCAAGGGTTCACTGAAGCTTTCTTT | CASSQTSQGFTEAFF
TRBJ1-5 | NA | TRBV7-6 | many | TGTGCCAGCAGCCTCGGAGTGGGTATGGGCAATCAGCCCCAGCATTTT | CASSLGVGMGNQPQHF
TRBJ1-1 | TRBD1 | TRBV18 | few | TGTGCCAGCTCACAACAGGGGGCGGACACTGAAGCTTTCTTT | CASSQQGADTEAFF